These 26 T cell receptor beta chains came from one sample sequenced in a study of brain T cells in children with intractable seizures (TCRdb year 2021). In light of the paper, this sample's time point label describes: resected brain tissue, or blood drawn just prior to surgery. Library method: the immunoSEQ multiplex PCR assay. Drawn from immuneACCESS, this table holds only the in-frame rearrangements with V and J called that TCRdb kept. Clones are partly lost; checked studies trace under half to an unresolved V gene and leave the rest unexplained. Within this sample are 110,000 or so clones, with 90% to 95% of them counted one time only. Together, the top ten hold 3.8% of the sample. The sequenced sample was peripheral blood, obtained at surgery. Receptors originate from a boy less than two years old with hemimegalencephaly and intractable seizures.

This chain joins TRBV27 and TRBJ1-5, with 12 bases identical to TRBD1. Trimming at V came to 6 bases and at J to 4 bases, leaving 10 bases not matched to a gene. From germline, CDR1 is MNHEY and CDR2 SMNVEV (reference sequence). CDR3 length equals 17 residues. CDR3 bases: TGTGCCAGCAGCCCCGGGACAGGGGGCATGGGGAATCAGCCCCAGCATTTT. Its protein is CASSPGTGGMGNQPQHF.

Written as DNA, the CDR3 is TGTGCCAGCATGGGCGGGACTCAAGAGACCCAGTACTTC. Translated: CASMGGTQETQYF. This chain links TRBV28 with TRBJ2-5; TRBD2 might be the D (6 bases). Trimming left V 7 bases short and J 2 bases short, with 11 bases between. The CDR3 has 13 amino acids. Germline CDR1 and CDR2: MDHEN and SYDVKM.

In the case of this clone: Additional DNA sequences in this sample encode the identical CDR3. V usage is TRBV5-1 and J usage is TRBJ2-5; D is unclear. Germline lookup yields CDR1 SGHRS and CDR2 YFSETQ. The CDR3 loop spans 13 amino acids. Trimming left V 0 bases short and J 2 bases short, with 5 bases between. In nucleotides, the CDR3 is TGCGCCAGCAGCTTGGGACTTCAAGAGACCCAGTACTTC. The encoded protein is CASSLGLQETQYF.

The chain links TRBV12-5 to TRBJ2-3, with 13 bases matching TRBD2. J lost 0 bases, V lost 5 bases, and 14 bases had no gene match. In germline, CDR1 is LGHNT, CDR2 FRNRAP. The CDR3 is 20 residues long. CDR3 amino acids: CASGIAGLAGPEPSTDTQYF. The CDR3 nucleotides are TGTGCTAGTGGTATCGCGGGACTAGCGGGACCCGAACCGAGCACAGATACGCAGTATTTT.

The CDR3 spells CASSLGGQDEQFF. CDR3 DNA: TGTGCCAGCAGTTTGGGGGGCCAGGATGAGCAGTTCTTC. The chain couples TRBV12-3 or TRBV12-4 to TRBJ2-1; D tentatively fits TRBD1 or TRBD2 (6 bases each). This CDR3 is built from 13 residues. The ends were cut back, 3 bases at V and 8 bases at J, with 11 bases in the middle.

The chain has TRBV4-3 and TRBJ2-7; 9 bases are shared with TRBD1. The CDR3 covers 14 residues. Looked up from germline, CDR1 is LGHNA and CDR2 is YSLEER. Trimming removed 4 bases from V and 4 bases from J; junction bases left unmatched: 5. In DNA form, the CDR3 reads TGCGCCAGCAGCCTCGGGACAGGGTTTTACGAGCAGTACTTC. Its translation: CASSLGTGFYEQYF.

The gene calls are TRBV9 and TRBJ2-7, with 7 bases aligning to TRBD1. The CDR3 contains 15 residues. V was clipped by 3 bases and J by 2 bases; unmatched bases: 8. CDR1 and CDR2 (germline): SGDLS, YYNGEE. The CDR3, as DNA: TGTGCCAGCAGCGGATCCCGACAGGGTCCCTACGAGCAGTACTTC. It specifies CASSGSRQGPYEQYF.

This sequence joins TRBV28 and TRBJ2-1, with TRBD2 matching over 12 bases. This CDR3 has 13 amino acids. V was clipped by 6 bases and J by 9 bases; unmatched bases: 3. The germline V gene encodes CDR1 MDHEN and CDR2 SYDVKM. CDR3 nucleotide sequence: TGTGCCAGCAGGACTAGCGGGAGCACTGAGCAGTTCTTC. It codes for CASRTSGSTEQFF.

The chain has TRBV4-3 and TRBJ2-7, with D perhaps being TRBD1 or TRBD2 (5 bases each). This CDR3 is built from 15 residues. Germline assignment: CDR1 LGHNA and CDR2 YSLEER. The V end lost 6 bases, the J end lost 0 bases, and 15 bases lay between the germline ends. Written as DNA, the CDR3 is TGCGCCAGCAGTCCGGGGCGCACCCACTCCTACGAGCAGTACTTC. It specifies CASSPGRTHSYEQYF.

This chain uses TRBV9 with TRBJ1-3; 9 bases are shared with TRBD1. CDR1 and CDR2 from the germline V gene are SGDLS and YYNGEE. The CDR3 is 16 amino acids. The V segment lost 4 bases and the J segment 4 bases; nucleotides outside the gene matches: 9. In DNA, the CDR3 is TGTGCCAGCAGCACTCAACAGGGGGCGTACGGAAACACCATATATTTT. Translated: CASSTQQGAYGNTIYF.

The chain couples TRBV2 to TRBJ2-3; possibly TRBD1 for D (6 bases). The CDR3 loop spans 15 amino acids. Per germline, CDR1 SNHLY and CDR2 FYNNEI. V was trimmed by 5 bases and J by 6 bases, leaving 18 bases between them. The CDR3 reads CASSYRLVQGDTQYF. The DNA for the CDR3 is TGTGCCAGCAGTTATCGACTGGTGCAGGGGGATACGCAGTATTTT.

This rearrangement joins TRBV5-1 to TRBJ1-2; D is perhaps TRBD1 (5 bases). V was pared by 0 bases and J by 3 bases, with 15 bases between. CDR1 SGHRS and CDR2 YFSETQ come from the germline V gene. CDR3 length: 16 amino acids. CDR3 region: CASSLGQGVHDYGYTF. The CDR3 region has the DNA TGCGCCAGCAGCTTGGGTCAGGGTGTGCATGACTATGGCTACACCTTC. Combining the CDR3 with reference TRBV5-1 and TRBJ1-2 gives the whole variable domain KAGVTQTPRYLIKTRGQQVTLSCSPISGHRSVSWYQQTPGQGLQFLFEYFSETQRNKGNFPGRFSGRQFSNSRSEMNVSTLELGDSALYLCASSLGQGVHDYGYTFGSGTRLTVV.

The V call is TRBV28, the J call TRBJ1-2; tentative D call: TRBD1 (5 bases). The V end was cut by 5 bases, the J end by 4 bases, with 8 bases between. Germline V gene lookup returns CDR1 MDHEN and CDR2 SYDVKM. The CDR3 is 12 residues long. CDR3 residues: CASSQGGYGYTF. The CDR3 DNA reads TGTGCCAGCAGTCAGGGCGGCTATGGCTACACCTTC.

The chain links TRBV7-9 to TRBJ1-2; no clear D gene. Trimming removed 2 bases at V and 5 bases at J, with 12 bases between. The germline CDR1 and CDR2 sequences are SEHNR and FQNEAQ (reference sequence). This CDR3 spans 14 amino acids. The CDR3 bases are TGTGCCAGCAGCTTATCGCGAAATGAGTATGGCTACACCTTC. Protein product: CASSLSRNEYGYTF.

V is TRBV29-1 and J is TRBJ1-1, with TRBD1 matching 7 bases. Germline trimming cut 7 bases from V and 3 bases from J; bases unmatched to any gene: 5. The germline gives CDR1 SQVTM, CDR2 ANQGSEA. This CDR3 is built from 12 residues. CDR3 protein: CSATGTDTEAFF. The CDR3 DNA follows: TGCAGCGCGACAGGGACGGACACTGAAGCTTTCTTT.

CDR3 sequence: CASSFGQGLAEAFF. The CDR3 nucleotides read TGTGCCAGCAGCTTCGGACAGGGGCTCGCTGAAGCTTTCTTT. V is TRBV7-3 and J is TRBJ1-1; TRBD1 matches at 9 bases. The V gene end was trimmed by 3 bases and the J gene end by 6 bases; junction bases not matched to a gene: 5. CDR1 is SGHTA, CDR2 FQGTGA, per germline. The CDR3 covers 14 residues.

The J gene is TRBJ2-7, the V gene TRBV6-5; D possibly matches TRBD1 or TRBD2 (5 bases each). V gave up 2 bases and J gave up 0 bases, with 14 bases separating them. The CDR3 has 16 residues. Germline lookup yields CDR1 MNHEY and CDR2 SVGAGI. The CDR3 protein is CASSYVPGRASYEQYF. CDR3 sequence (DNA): TGTGCCAGCAGTTACGTCCCGGGACGGGCCTCCTACGAGCAGTACTTC.

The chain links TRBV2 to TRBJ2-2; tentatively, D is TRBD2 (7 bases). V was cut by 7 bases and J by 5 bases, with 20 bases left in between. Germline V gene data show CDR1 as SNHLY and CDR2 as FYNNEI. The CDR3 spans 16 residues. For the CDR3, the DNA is TGTGCCAGCATAGGGGGGGTGAGGGTCGGAACCGGGGAGCTGTTTTTT. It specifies CASIGGVRVGTGELFF. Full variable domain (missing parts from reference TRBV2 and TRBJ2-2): EPEVTQTPSHQVTQMGQEVILRCVPISNHLYFYWYRQILGQKVEFLVSFYNNEISEKSEIFDDQFSVERPDGSNFTLKIRSTKLEDSAMYFCASIGGVRVGTGELFFGEGSRLTVL.

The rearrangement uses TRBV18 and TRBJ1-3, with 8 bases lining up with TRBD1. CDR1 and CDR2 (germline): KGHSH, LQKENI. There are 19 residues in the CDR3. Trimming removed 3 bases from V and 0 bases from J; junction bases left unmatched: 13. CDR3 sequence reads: CASSPAGQALLLSGNTIYF. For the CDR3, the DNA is TGTGCCAGCTCACCGGCGGGACAGGCCCTACTGCTCTCTGGAAACACCATATATTTT.

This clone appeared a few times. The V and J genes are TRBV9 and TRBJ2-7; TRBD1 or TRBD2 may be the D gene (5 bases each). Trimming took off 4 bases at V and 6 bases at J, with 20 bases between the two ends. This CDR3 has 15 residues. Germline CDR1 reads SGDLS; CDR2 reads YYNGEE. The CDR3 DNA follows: TGTGCCAGCAGCCCGACCCTGGACGGGACGGGCGAGCAGTACTTC. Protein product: CASSPTLDGTGEQYF.

The CDR3 sequence is CASRLAVSSYNEQFF. In DNA, the CDR3 is TGTGCCAGCAGACTAGCGGTAAGCTCCTACAATGAGCAGTTCTTC. V usage is TRBV2 and J usage is TRBJ2-1; TRBD2 aligns across 8 bases. V dropped 6 bases and J dropped 0; count of bases not matched to a gene: 4. Looked up from germline, CDR1 is SNHLY and CDR2 is FYNNEI. The CDR3 is 15 residues long.

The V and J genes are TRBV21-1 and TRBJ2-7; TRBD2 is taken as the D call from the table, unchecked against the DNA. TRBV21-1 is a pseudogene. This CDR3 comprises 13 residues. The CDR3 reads CASRSGLVGEQYF. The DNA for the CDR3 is TGTGCCAGCAGGTCTGGACTAGTGGGCGAGCAGTACTTC.

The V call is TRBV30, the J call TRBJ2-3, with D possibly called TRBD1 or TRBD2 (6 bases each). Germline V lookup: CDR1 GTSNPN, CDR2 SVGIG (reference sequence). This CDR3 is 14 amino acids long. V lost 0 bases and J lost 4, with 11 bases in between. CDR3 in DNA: TGTGCCTGGAGTGTAGGGGGAGGTGCAGATACGCAGTATTTT. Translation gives CAWSVGGGADTQYF. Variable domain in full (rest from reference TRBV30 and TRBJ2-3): SQTIHQWPATLVQPVGSPLSLECTVEGTSNPNLYWYRQAAGRGLQLLFYSVGIGQISSEVPQNLSASRPQDRQFILSSKKLLLSDSGFYLCAWSVGGGADTQYFGPGTRLTVL.

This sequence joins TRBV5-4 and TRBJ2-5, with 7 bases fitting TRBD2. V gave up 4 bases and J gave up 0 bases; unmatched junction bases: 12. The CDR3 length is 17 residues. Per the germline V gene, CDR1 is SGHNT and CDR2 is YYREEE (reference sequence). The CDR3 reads CASSPGYGGRDQETQYF. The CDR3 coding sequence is TGTGCCAGCAGCCCCGGGTACGGAGGGAGGGACCAAGAGACCCAGTACTTC.

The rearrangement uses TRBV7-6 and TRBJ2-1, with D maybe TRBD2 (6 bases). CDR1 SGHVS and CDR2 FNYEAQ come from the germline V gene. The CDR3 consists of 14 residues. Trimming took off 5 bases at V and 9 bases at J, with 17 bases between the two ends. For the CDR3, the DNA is TGTGCCAGCAGCGGCGCGTGGGAGGCGGGTGAGCAGTTCTTC. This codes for CASSGAWEAGEQFF. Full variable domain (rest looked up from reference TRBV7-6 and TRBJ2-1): GAGVSQSPRYKVTKRGQDVALRCDPISGHVSLYWYRQALGQGPEFLTYFNYEAQQDKSGLPNDRFSAERPEGSISTLTIQRTEQRDSAMYRCASSGAWEAGEQFFGPGTRLTVL.

CDR3 sequence reads: CASSQGLIRGIAKNIQYF. In DNA, the CDR3 is TGCGCCAGCAGCCAAGGGCTCATCAGGGGGATAGCCAAAAACATTCAGTACTTC. V gene TRBV4-1 combines with J gene TRBJ2-4, with 7 nucleotides matching TRBD1. CDR3 length: 18 residues. The germline gives CDR1 MGHRA, CDR2 YSYEKL. V gave up 1 base and J gave up 0 bases; unmatched junction bases: 9.